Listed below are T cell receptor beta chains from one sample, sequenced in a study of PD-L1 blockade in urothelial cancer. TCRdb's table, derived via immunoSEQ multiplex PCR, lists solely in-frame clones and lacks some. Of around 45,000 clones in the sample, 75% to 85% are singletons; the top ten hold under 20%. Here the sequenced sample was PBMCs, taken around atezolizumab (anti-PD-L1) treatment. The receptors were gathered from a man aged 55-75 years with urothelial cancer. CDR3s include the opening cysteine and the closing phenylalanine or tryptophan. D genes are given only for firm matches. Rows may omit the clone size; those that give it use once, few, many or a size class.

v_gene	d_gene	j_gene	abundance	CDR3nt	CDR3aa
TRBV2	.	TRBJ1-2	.	TGTGCCAGCAGTGAAACTCCCCCTGGACAGTATGGCTACACCTTC	CASSETPPGQYGYTF
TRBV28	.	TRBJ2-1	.	TGTGCCAGCAGTCCTACGCCCACGGACAATGAGCAGTTCTTC	CASSPTPTDNEQFF
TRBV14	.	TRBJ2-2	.	TGTGCCAGCAGCCCAGGCAGGGTACGGACCGGGGAGCTGTTTTTT	CASSPGRVRTGELFF
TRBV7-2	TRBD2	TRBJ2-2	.	TGTGCCAGCAGCTTAGACGCGGGGGGGACCGGGGAGCTGTTTTTT	CASSLDAGGTGELFF
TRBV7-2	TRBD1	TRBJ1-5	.	TGTGCCAGCAGCTTGACAGGGGTGGGTCAGCCCCAGCATTTT	CASSLTGVGQPQHF
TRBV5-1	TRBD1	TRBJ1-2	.	TGCGCCAGCAGCTTAGAGGGACAGAACTATGGCTACACCTTC	CASSLEGQNYGYTF
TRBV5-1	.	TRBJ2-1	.	TGCGCCAGCAGCCCGGGGGGGACAGGGTACAATGAGCAGTTCTTC	CASSPGGTGYNEQFF
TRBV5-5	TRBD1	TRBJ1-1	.	TGTGCCACGGGACAGGGGCACACTGAAGCTTTCTTT	CATGQGHTEAFF
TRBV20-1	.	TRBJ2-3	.	TGCAGTGCTTTTAGAGCGGATACGCAGTATTTT	CSAFRADTQYF
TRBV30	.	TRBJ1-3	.	TGTGCCTGGAGACTAATCTCTGGAAACACCATATATTTT	CAWRLISGNTIYF
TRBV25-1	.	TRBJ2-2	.	TGTGCCAGCAGTAAACTCATGAACACCGGGGAGCTGTTTTTT	CASSKLMNTGELFF
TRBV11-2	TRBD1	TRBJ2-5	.	TGTGCCAGCAGCTTACGGGACAGGCAAGAGACCCAGTACTTC	CASSLRDRQETQYF
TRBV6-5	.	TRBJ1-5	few	TGTGCCAGCAGTTCCGGAAGGGGTCAGCCCCAGCATTTT	CASSSGRGQPQHF
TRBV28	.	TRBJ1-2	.	TGTGCCAGCACCTCAGGGTCATTATATGGCTACACCTTC	CASTSGSLYGYTF
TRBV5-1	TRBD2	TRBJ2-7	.	TGCGCCAGCAGCTTGGTTAGCGGGAGGGACGAGCAGTACTTC	CASSLVSGRDEQYF
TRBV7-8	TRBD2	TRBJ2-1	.	TGTGCCAGCAGCTACCAGCGGGGGGCGTGGTACAATGAGCAGTTCTTC	CASSYQRGAWYNEQFF
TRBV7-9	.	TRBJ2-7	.	TGTGCCAGCAGAAAAGGAGCCTCGCCGTCTTACGAGCAGTACTTC	CASRKGASPSYEQYF
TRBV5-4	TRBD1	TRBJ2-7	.	TGTGCCAGCAGCCCCCGGGTCGGACAGGGTCCATACGAGCAGTACTTC	CASSPRVGQGPYEQYF
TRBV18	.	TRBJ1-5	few	TGTGCCAGCTCTCGCGACATGAAGGATCAGCCCCAGCATTTT	CASSRDMKDQPQHF
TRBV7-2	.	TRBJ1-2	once	TGTGCCAGCAGCTCCCCTTCGGGGGGCGTTAACTATGGCTACACCTTC	CASSSPSGGVNYGYTF
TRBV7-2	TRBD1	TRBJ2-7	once	TGTGCCAGCAGCCCGGACAGGGCTCGGGAGCAGTACTTC	CASSPDRAREQYF
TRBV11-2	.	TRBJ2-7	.	TGTGCCAGCAGCTTAGCCAGGGGGGCCTACGAGCAGTACTTC	CASSLARGAYEQYF
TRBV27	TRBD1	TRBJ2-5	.	TGTGCCAGCAGTTTGGTTAGACAGGGAGAGACCCAGTACTTC	CASSLVRQGETQYF
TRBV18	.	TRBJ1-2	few	TGTGCCAGCTCACCATCGGACAGTAGGAGCTACACCTTC	CASSPSDSRSYTF
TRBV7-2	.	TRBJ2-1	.	TGTGCCACCAAATCAGGGGGGAGATACAATGAGCAGTTCTTC	CATKSGGRYNEQFF
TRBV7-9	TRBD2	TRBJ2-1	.	TGTGCCAGCAGCTCTAGCGGGGGGGCCTATGAGCAGTTCTTC	CASSSSGGAYEQFF
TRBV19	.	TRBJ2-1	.	TGTGCCAGTAGTAAGGGGACTTCTCGGCGCCTAGGGCCCTACAATGAGCAGTTCTTC	CASSKGTSRRLGPYNEQFF
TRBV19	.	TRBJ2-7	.	TGTGCCAGTAGTTGGACGGGGAACTACGAGCAGTACTTC	CASSWTGNYEQYF
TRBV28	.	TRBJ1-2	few	TGTGCGGCAGGGCGACATAACTATGGCTACACCTTC	CAAGRHNYGYTF
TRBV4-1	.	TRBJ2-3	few	TGCGCCAGCAGCCCCGGGGTTGTTATCACAGATACGCAGTATTTT	CASSPGVVITDTQYF
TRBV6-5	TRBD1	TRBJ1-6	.	TGTGCCAGCAGCCCCGGGACAGGGGAATCACCCCTCCACTTT	CASSPGTGESPLHF
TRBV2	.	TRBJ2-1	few	TGTGCCAGCACTCCGGGAGACCTTCTGAATGAGCAGTTCTTC	CASTPGDLLNEQFF
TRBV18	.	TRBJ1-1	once	TGTGCCAGCTCACCCTCTGGGGGGGGTACTGAAGCTTTCTTT	CASSPSGGGTEAFF
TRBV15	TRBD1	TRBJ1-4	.	TGTGCCACCAGCTCTCCGGGACAGGGAGGCAGAAAACTGTTTTTT	CATSSPGQGGRKLFF
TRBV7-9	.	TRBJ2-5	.	TGTGCCAGCAGCTCTGGGTTCGCTGGCGGCCAAGAGACCCAGTACTTC	CASSSGFAGGQETQYF
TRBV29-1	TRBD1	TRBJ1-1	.	TGCAGCCTTTCGACAGGGGGCGCGAACACTGAAGCTTTCTTT	CSLSTGGANTEAFF
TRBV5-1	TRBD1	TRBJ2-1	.	TGCGCCAGCAGCGGGACAGCGAACAGTAATGAGCAGTTCTTC	CASSGTANSNEQFF
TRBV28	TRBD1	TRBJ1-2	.	TGTGCCAGCAGTTCCGACAGGGGGTCGGGCTACACCTTC	CASSSDRGSGYTF
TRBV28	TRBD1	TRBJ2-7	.	TGTGCCAGCAGTCCCGTGGGACAGGCGATTTACGAGCAGTACTTC	CASSPVGQAIYEQYF
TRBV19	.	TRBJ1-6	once	TGTGCCAGTAGTATCTCTGGGCAGGGGCTCCACTTT	CASSISGQGLHF
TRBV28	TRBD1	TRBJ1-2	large	TGTGCCAGCAGTCCTACCCTCAGGGGGACTGGCTACACCTTC	CASSPTLRGTGYTF
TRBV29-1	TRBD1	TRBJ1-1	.	TGCAGCGTCCGGGACAGGGTGAACACTGAAGCTTTCTTT	CSVRDRVNTEAFF
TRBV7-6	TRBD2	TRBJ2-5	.	TGTGCCAGCAGCTTATTTAGCGGGGCCCAAGAGACCCAGTACTTC	CASSLFSGAQETQYF
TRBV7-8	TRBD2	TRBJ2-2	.	TGTGCCACCCAGACCCGGACTAGCGGGGGGGATAACACCGGGGAGCTGTTTTTT	CATQTRTSGGDNTGELFF
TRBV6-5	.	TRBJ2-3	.	TGTGCCAGCAGTTACGGAGGGCCCACAGATACGCAGTATTTT	CASSYGGPTDTQYF
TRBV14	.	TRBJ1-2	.	TGTGCCAGCAGCCAAGACAGGGTCAGCGGCTACACCTTC	CASSQDRVSGYTF
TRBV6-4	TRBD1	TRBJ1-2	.	TGTGCCAGCAGTGACTCACTTGGGACAGGGGATGGCTACACCTTC	CASSDSLGTGDGYTF
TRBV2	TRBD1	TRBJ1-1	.	TGTGCCAGCAATCGGGACAGGGGAGGTGAAGCTTTCTTT	CASNRDRGGEAFF
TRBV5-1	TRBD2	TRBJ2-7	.	TGCGCCAGCAGCAAAGGACTAGCGGCCCGTACTGGGGAGCAGTACTTC	CASSKGLAARTGEQYF
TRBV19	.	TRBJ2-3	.	TGTGCCAGTAGTACCCGGACAGATACGCAGTATTTT	CASSTRTDTQYF
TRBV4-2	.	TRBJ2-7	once	TGTGCCAGCAGCCCCACAGGGAACTACGAGCAGTACTTC	CASSPTGNYEQYF
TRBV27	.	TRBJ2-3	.	TGTGCCAGCAGTTCCCGAAGGCCAAGAGGGACAGATACGCAGTATTTT	CASSSRRPRGTDTQYF